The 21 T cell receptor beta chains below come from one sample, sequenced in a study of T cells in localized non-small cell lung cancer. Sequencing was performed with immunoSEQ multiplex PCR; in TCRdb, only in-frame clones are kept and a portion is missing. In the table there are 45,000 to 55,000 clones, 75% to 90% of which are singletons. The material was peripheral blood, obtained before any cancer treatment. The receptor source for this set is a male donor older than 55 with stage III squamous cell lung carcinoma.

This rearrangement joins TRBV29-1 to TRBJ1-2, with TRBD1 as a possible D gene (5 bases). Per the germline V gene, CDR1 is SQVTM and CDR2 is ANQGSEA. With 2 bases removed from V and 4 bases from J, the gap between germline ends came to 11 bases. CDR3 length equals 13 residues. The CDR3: CSVEQGRGYGYTF. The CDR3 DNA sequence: TGCAGCGTTGAACAGGGTCGGGGCTATGGCTACACCTTC.

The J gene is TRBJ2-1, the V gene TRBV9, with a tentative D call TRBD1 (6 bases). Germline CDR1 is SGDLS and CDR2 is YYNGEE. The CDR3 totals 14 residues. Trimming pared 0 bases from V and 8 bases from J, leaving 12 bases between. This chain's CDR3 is CASSVAGRGDEQFF. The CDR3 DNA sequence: TGTGCCAGCAGCGTAGCTGGCAGGGGAGATGAGCAGTTCTTC.

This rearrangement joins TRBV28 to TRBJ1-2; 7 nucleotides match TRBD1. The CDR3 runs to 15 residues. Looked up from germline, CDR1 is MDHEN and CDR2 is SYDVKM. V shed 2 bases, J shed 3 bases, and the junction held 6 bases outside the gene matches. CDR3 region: CASSLGGQGDYGYTF. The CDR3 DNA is TGTGCCAGCAGTTTAGGAGGCCAGGGGGACTATGGCTACACCTTC.

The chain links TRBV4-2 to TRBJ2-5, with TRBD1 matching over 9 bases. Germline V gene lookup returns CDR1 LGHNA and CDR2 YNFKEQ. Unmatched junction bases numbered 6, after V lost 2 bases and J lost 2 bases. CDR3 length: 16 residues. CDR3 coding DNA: TGTGCCAGCAGCCAACCCGGGACAGGGATTCAAGAGACCCAGTACTTC. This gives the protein CASSQPGTGIQETQYF.

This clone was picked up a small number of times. The CDR3 DNA follows: TGCAGCGCTCGGACAGAGCGAAATTCACCCCTCCACTTT. Protein sequence: CSARTERNSPLHF. The chain links TRBV29-1 to TRBJ1-6; D possibly corresponds to TRBD1 (6 bases). From germline, CDR1 is SQVTM and CDR2 ANQGSEA. This CDR3 is 13 amino acids long. Trimming left V 7 bases short and J 7 bases short, with 14 bases between. The variable domain in full, completed from reference TRBV29-1 and TRBJ1-6, reads SAVISQKPSRDICQRGTSLTIQCQVDSQVTMMFWYRQQPGQSLTLIATANQGSEATYESGFVIDKFPISRPNLTFSTLTVSNMSPEDSSIYLCSARTERNSPLHFGNGTRLTVT.

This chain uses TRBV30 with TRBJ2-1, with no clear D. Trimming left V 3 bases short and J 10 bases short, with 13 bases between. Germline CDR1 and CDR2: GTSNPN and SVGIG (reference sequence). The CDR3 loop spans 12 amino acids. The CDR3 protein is CAWSPAVGEQFF. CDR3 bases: TGTGCCTGGAGCCCAGCAGTCGGGGAGCAGTTCTTC.

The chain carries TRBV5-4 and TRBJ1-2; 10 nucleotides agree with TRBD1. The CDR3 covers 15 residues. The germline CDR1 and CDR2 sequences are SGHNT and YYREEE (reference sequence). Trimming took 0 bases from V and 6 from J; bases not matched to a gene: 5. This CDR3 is CASSLARGQGHGYTF. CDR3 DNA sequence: TGTGCCAGCAGCTTGGCCCGGGGACAGGGGCATGGCTACACCTTC.

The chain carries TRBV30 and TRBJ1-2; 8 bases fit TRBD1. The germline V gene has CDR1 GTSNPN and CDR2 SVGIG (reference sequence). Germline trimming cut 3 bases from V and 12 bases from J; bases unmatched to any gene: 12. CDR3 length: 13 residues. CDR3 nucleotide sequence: TGTGCCTGGAGCCCGGGACAGGCCCCCATCAACACCTTC. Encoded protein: CAWSPGQAPINTF.

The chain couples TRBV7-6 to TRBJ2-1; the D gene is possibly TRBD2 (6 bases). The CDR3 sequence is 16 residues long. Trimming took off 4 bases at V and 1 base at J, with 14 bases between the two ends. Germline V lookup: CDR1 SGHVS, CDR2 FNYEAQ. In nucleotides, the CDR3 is TGTGCCAGCAGCTCCTTTGGGGCGGGGTCCTACAATGAGCAGTTCTTC. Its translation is CASSSFGAGSYNEQFF. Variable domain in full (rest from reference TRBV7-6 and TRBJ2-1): GAGVSQSPRYKVTKRGQDVALRCDPISGHVSLYWYRQALGQGPEFLTYFNYEAQQDKSGLPNDRFSAERPEGSISTLTIQRTEQRDSAMYRCASSSFGAGSYNEQFFGPGTRLTVL.

The CDR3 DNA reads TGTGCCAGCAGCTTATACGGCCTCTCCTACAATGAGCAGTTCTTC. Translating gives CASSLYGLSYNEQFF. This sequence joins TRBV7-9 and TRBJ2-1; D not certain. There are 15 residues in the CDR3. V dropped 2 bases and J dropped 0 bases, with 8 bases sitting between them. The V gene's germline CDR1 is SEHNR and CDR2 FQNEAQ (reference sequence).

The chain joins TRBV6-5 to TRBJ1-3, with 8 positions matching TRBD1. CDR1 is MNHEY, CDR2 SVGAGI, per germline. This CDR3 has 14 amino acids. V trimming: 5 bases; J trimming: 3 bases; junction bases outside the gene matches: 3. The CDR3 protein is CASSRTGNGNTIYF. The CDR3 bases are TGTGCCAGCAGTAGGACAGGGAATGGAAACACCATATATTTT.

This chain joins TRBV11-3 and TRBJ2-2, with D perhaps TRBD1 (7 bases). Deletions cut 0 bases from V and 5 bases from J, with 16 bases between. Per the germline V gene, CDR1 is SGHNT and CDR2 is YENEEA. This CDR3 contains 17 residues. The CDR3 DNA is TGTGCCAGCAGCTTAGATGGAGGGGGCGCTCGTACCGGGGAGCTGTTTTTT. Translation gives CASSLDGGGARTGELFF.

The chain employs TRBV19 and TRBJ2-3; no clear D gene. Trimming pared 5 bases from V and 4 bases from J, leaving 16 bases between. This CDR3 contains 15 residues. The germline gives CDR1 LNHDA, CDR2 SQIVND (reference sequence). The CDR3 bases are TGTGCCAGTAGTCCCACCGCTATTTCCTCAGATACGCAGTATTTT. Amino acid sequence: CASSPTAISSDTQYF.

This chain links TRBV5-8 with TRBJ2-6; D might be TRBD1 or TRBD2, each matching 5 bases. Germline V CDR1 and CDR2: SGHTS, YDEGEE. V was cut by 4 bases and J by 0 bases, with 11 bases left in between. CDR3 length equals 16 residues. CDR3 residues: CASSRDGSSGANVLTF. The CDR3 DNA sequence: TGTGCCAGCAGCCGGGACGGATCCTCTGGGGCCAACGTCCTGACTTTC.

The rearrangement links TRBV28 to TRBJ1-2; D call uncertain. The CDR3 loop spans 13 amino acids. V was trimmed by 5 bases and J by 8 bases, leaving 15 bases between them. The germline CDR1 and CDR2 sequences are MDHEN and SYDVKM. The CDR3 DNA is TGTGCCAGCAGTCCTCCGCCCGTGTACGGCTACACCTTC. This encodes CASSPPPVYGYTF.

This CDR3 is CASSINRASEQYF. CDR3 sequence (DNA): TGTGCCAGTAGTATAAACAGGGCCTCCGAGCAGTACTTC. This chain connects TRBV19 to TRBJ2-7; tentative D call: TRBD1 (6 bases). There are 13 residues in the CDR3. CDR1 and CDR2 (germline): LNHDA, SQIVND (reference sequence). Trimming took 2 bases from V and 6 from J, leaving 11 bases between them.

CDR3 sequence (DNA): TGTGCCATCACGGGCACGGATGGTTCACCCCTCCACTTT. This encodes CAITGTDGSPLHF. This chain links TRBV10-3 with TRBJ1-6; D gene uncertain. The CDR3 runs 13 residues. V lost 7 bases and J lost 9, with 13 bases in between. Germline loops: CDR1 ENHRY, CDR2 SYGVKD.

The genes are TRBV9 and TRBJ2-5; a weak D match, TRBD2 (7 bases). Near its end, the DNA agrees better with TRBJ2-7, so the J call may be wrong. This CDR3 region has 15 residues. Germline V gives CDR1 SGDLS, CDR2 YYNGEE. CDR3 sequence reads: CASSEGGTTLYEQYF. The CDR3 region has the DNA TGTGCCAGCAGTGAGGGGGGGACGACCCTCTACGAGCAGTACTTC.

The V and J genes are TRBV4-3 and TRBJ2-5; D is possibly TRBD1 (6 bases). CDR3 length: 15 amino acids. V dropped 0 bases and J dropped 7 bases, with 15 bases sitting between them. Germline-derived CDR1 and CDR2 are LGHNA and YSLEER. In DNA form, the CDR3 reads TGCGCCAGCAGCCAAGAAACCGGCTTGACAGGGACCCAGTACTTC. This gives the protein CASSQETGLTGTQYF.

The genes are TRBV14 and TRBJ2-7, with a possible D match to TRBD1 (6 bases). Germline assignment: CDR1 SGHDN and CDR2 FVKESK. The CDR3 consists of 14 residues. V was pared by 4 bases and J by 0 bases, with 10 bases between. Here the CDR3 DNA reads TGTGCCAGCAGCCCCTGGGACAACTCCTACGAGCAGTACTTC. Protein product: CASSPWDNSYEQYF.

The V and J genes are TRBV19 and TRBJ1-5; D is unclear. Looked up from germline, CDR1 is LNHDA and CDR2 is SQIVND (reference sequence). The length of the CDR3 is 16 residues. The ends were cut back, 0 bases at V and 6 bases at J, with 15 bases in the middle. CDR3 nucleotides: TGTGCCAGTAGTATAGATACGGGCCAGATCGGTCAGCCCCAGCATTTT. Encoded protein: CASSIDTGQIGQPQHF. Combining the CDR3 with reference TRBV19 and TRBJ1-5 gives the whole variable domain DGGITQSPKYLFRKEGQNVTLSCEQNLNHDAMYWYRQDPGQGLRLIYYSQIVNDFQKGDIAEGYSVSREKKESFPLTVTSAQKNPTAFYLCASSIDTGQIGQPQHFGDGTRLSIL.